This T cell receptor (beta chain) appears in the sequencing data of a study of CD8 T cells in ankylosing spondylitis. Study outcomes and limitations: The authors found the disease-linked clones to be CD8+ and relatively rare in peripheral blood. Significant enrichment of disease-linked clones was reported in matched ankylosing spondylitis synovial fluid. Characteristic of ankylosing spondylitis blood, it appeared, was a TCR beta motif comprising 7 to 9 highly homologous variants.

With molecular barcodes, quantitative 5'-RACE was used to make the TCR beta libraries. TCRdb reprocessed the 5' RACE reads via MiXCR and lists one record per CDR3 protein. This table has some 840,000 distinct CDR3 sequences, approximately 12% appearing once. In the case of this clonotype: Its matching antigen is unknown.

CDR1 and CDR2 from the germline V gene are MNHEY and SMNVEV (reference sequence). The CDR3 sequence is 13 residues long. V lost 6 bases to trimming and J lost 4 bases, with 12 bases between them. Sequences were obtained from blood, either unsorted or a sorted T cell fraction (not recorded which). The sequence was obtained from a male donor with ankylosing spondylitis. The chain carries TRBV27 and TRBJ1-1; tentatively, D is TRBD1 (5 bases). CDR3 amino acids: CASRGSRGTEAFF. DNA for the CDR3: TGTGCCAGCAGGGGAAGTAGGGGCACTGAAGCTTTCTTT.